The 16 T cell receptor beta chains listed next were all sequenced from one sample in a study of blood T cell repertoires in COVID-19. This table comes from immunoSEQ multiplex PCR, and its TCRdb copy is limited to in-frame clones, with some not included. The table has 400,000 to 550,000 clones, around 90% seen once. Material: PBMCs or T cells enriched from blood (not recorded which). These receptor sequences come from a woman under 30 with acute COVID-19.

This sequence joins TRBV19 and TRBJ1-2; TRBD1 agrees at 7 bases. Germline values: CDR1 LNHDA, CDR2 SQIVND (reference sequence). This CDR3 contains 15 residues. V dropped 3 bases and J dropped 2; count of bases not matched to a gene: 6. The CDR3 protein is CASSISTGLNYGYTF. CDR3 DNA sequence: TGTGCCAGTAGTATTTCGACAGGGCTGAACTATGGCTACACCTTC.

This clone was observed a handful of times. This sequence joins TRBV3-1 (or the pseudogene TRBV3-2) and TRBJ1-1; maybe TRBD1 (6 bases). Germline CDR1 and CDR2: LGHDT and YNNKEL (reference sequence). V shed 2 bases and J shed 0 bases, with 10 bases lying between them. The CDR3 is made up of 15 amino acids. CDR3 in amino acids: CASSQKTGLNTEAFF. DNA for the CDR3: TGTGCCAGCAGCCAAAAAACAGGGTTGAACACTGAAGCTTTCTTT.

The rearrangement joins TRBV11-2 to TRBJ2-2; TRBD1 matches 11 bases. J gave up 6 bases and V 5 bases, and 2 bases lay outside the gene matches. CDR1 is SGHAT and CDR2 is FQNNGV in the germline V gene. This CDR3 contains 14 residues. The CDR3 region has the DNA TGTGCCAGCAGCCCGGGACAGGGGGCCGGGGAGCTGTTTTTT. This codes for CASSPGQGAGELFF.

CDR3 in amino acids: CASSLVASGRDDTQYF. In nucleotides, the CDR3 is TGTGCCAGCAGCTTGGTGGCTAGCGGGAGGGACGATACGCAGTATTTT. The rearrangement links TRBV5-4 to TRBJ2-3; 12 nucleotides line up with TRBD2. Germline loops: CDR1 SGHNT, CDR2 YYREEE (reference sequence). The V and J ends lost 0 bases and 6 bases, in that order; junction bases with no gene match: 5. The CDR3 runs to 16 residues.

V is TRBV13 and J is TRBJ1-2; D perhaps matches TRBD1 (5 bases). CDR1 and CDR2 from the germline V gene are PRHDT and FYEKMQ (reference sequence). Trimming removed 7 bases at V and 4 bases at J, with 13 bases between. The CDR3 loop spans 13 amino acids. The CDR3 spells CASTSGVIYGYTF. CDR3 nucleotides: TGTGCCAGCACCTCGGGGGTTATCTATGGCTACACCTTC.

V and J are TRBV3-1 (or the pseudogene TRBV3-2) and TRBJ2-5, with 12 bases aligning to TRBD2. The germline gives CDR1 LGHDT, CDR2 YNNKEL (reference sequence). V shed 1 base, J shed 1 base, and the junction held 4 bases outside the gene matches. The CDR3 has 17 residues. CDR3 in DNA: TGTGCCAGCAGCCAAGGGAGACTAGCGGGAGTCCAAGAGACCCAGTACTTC. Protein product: CASSQGRLAGVQETQYF.

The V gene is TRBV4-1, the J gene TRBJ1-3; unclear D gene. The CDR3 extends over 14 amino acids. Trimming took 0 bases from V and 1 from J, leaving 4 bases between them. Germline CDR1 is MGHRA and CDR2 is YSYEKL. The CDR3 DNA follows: TGCGCCAGCAGCCAAGAGACTTCTGGAAACACCATATATTTT. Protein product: CASSQETSGNTIYF.

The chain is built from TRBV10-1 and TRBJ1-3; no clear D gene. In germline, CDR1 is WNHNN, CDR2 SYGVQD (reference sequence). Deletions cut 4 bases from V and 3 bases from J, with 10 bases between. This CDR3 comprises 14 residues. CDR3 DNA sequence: TGCGCCAGCAGTGGGGAAGGACTTGGAAACACCATATATTTT. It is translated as CASSGEGLGNTIYF.

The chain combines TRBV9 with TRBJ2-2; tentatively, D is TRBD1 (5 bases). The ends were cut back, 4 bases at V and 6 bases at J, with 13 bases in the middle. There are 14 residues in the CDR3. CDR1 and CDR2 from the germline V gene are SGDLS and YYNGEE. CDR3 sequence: CASSSFRDPGELFF. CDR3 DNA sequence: TGTGCCAGCAGCTCTTTCAGGGATCCCGGGGAGCTGTTTTTT.

In DNA form, the CDR3 reads TGTGCCAGCAGCTTAGCCCCCTCCTCTAGCGGGAGCCACAATGAGCAGTTCTTC. Amino acid sequence: CASSLAPSSSGSHNEQFF. V gene TRBV7-2 combines with J gene TRBJ2-1; 10 nucleotides match TRBD2. This CDR3 has 18 amino acids. V shed 0 bases, J shed 5 bases, and the junction held 10 bases outside the gene matches. CDR1 is SGHTA, CDR2 FQGNSA, per germline.

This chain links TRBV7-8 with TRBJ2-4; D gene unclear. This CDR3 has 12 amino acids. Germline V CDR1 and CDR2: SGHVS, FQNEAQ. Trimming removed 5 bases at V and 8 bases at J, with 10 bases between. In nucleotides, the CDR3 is TGTGCCAGCAGCCTGTCAGGTGACATTCAGTACTTC. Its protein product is CASSLSGDIQYF. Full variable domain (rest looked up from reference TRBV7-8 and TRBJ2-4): GAGVSQSPRYKVAKRGQDVALRCDPISGHVSLFWYQQALGQGPEFLTYFQNEAQLDKSGLPSDRFFAERPEGSVSTLKIQRTQQEDSAVYLCASSLSGDIQYFGAGTRLSVL.

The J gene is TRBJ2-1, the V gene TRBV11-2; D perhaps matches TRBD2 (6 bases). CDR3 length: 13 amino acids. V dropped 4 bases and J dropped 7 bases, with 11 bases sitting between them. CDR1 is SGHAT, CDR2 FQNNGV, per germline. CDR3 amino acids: CASSSGTGNEQFF. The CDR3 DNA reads TGTGCCAGCAGCTCGGGGACTGGGAATGAGCAGTTCTTC.

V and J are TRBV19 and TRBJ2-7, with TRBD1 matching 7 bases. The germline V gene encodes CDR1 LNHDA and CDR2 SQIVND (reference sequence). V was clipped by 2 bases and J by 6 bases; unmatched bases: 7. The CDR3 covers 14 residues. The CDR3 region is CASSIRQGNAEQYF. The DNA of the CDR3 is TGTGCCAGTAGTATACGACAGGGAAACGCCGAGCAGTACTTC.

CDR3 sequence reads: CASSWPGQGLYEQYF. CDR3 bases: TGTGCCAGCAGCTGGCCGGGACAGGGTCTTTACGAGCAGTACTTC. This rearrangement joins TRBV7-9 to TRBJ2-7, with 9 bases that match TRBD1. This CDR3 has 15 residues. The V gene end was trimmed by 4 bases and the J gene end by 4 bases; junction bases not matched to a gene: 8. From germline, CDR1 is SEHNR and CDR2 FQNEAQ (reference sequence).

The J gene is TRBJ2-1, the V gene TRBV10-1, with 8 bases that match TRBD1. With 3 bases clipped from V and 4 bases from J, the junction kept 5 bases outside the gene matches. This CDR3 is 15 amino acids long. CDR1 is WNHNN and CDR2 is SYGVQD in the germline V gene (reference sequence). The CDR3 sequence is CASSDTGGRYNEQFF. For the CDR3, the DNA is TGCGCCAGCAGTGACACAGGGGGTCGTTACAATGAGCAGTTCTTC.

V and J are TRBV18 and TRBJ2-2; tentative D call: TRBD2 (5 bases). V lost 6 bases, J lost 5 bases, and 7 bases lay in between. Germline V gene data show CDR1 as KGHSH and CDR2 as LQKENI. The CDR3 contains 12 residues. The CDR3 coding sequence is TGTGCCAGCTCCCGGGAAACCGGGGAGCTGTTTTTT. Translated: CASSRETGELFF.